Included here is one T cell receptor (beta chain) sequence, with context. The table came from immunoSEQ multiplex PCR; TCRdb's copy has only in-frame clones and leaves some out. The sample lists more than 200,000 clones, roughly 84% occurring once. These data belong to a study of blood T cell repertoires in COVID-19. Whole-study context: Sites in the United States, Italy and Spain provided acute and convalescent COVID-19 samples.

The junction had 12 bases not matched to a gene; V was cut back by 6 bases and J by 4 bases. This CDR3 has 16 amino acids. Germline CDR1 is ENHRY and CDR2 is SYGVKD. The J gene is TRBJ2-3, the V gene TRBV10-3; TRBD2 aligns across 8 bases. The sequence was collected from a woman older than 75 with COVID-19, enrolled during active disease. Sequenced material: peripheral blood. The CDR3 sequence: CAIRGPTSVIPDTQYF. The CDR3 nucleotides read TGTGCCATCAGGGGGCCGACTAGCGTCATCCCAGATACGCAGTATTTT.